This TCR beta chain is from a study of regulatory T cells in long-lasting Graves disease. With V trimmed by 3 bases and J by 5 bases, 4 bases remained unmatched. The CDR3 has 14 amino acids. The V gene's germline CDR1 is MDHEN and CDR2 SYDVKM. Time point described: newly diagnosed GD, antithyroid drugs for less than 3 months. PBMC RNA served as the TCR library source. Building of the TCR beta libraries involved iRepertoire HTBI primers and Arm-PCR of CDR3 regions. TCRdb recomputed calls from the multiplex PCR reads with MiXCR, one row per CDR3 protein. The data hold approximately 470,000 distinct CDR3 sequences, with roughly 16% observed a single time. These records were also assigned to another study, of T cells in Graves' hyperthyroidism and ophthalmopathy. That report notes: HTBI primers were employed in a first-round RT-PCR of the TCR CDR3.

The clonotype comes from a man in his forties with Graves disease. Specimen: peripheral blood mononuclear cells (PBMCs), collected at new diagnosis, from a patient treated with antithyroid drugs. V is TRBV28 and J is TRBJ2-7, with 10 bases identical to TRBD2. DNA for the CDR3: TGTGCCAGCAGTTTTACTAGCGGGATCGACGAGCAGTACTTC. Its protein is CASSFTSGIDEQYF.